The 7 T cell receptor beta chains below all came from one sample that was sequenced in a study of cytomegalovirus exposure and HLA in healthy donors. The PCR contained 60 Vbeta and 13 Jbeta primers. Libraries were prepared by immunoSEQ multiplex PCR; TCRdb keeps only in-frame clonotypes and omits some of them. The table lists 150,000 to 200,000 clones, more than 70% of them singletons. Sequenced: PBMCs. These receptors were obtained from a boy aged 10-17 years in good health and CMV-seronegative.

In the case of this clone: The sample holds other DNA sequences that translate to the same CDR3. The CDR3 loop is CASSQEGLLTDTQYF. The DNA for the CDR3 is TGCGCCAGCAGCCAAGAAGGACTGCTCACAGATACGCAGTATTTT. V is TRBV4-1 and J is TRBJ2-3; D is perhaps TRBD2 (5 bases). V was clipped by 0 bases and J by 2 bases, with 9 bases between them. The CDR3 runs to 15 residues. Per germline, CDR1 MGHRA and CDR2 YSYEKL.

The gene calls are TRBV2 and TRBJ2-7; possibly TRBD2 for D (6 bases). V was trimmed by 4 bases and J by 7 bases, leaving 8 bases between them. The CDR3 length is 11 residues. Germline V gene lookup returns CDR1 SNHLY and CDR2 FYNNEI. CDR3 sequence: CASSVTREQYF. CDR3 nucleotide sequence: TGTGCCAGCAGTGTGACTAGGGAGCAGTACTTC.

The chain joins TRBV9 to TRBJ2-5, with a weak D call TRBD2 (7 bases). Germline V gene data show CDR1 as SGDLS and CDR2 as YYNGEE. V was pared by 3 bases and J by 5 bases, with 17 bases between. The CDR3 length is 15 residues. The CDR3 region is CASSASRGARETQYF. CDR3 nucleotide sequence: TGTGCCAGCAGCGCCAGCCGGGGGGCGCGGGAGACCCAGTACTTC.

This chain connects TRBV12-5 to TRBJ2-1; 9 bases match TRBD2. The CDR3 has 17 residues. The trim removed 1 base at V and 0 bases at J, leaving 4 bases unmatched. Germline V gene lookup returns CDR1 LGHNT and CDR2 FRNRAP. CDR3 bases: TGTGCTAGTGGTTTGGCCCTTAGCGGGAGCTCCTACAATGAGCAGTTCTTC. This sequence encodes CASGLALSGSSYNEQFF.

This chain joins TRBV4-1 and TRBJ2-7; TRBD1 aligns across 7 bases. The CDR3 length is 17 residues. The V segment lost 5 bases and the J segment 4 bases; nucleotides outside the gene matches: 17. The germline V gene encodes CDR1 MGHRA and CDR2 YSYEKL. DNA of the CDR3: TGCGCCAGCAGCGACCGTGGACCGGGACAGAACCAATACGAGCAGTACTTC. Translation: CASSDRGPGQNQYEQYF.

The rearrangement links TRBV2 to TRBJ1-2, with TRBD1 matching 7 bases. Unmatched junction bases numbered 9, after V lost 9 bases and J lost 8 bases. This CDR3 is built from 12 residues. Germline CDR1 and CDR2: SNHLY and FYNNEI. CDR3 loop: CARWGQSSGYTF. CDR3 nucleotide sequence: TGTGCCAGATGGGGACAGTCGTCAGGCTACACCTTC.

This clone was seen just once. The junction shows a germline mismatch at one end, possibly a read error. The chain couples TRBV7-9 to TRBJ2-3; TRBD1 or TRBD2 may be the D gene (6 bases each). This CDR3 contains 16 residues. Germline CDR1 reads SEHNR; CDR2 reads FQNEAQ (reference sequence). DNA for the CDR3: TGTTCCAGCAGCAGGGGACTTGATATAGAATCAGATACGCAGTATTTT. This codes for CSSSRGLDIESDTQYF.